Sequencing of this T cell receptor (beta chain) was carried out in a study of Ad26.COV2.S vaccination and SARS-CoV-2 variants. Across the study: Donor had been placed in the Ad26.COV2.S arm of the COV1001 trial.

From germline, CDR1 is LGHNA and CDR2 YNFKEQ. The CDR3 loop spans 15 amino acids. With 4 bases removed from V and 1 base from J, the gap between germline ends came to 12 bases. The treatment: 15 to 20 received Ad26.COV2.S at low or high dose, single or two shots; 5 received placebo; per-sample allocation not given. The investigators took samples on day 63 after the first vaccine or placebo injection. The shot given was an Ad26 vector that makes Wuhan-strain SARS-CoV-2 spike. Remarks on this clone: The antigen is unknown.

General study points: Spike-specific TCR breadth ran higher among vaccine recipients than placebo recipients.

TCRdb's copy holds only in-frame clones and misses some; the assay was immunoSEQ multiplex PCR. Of more than 300,000 clones in the sample, approximately 86% were seen once. The chain couples TRBV4-2 to TRBJ2-3; D might be TRBD1 or TRBD2, each matching 6 bases. Sample: peripheral blood, taken in a trial of Ad26.COV2.S vaccine versus placebo. The source of this sequence is a person aged 18 to 65 who received the Ad26.COV2.S COVID-19 vaccine or a placebo. The CDR3 nucleotides read TGTGCCAGCAGCCCAAGGGGGGTGCGCACAGATACGCAGTATTTT. It yields the protein CASSPRGVRTDTQYF.